This TCR beta chain came from a study of shared clonotypes between healthy human individuals. Using 200 ng DNA, tens of thousands of T cell genomes, the sorted-subset replicate PCRs were run. Measured with immunoSEQ multiplex PCR; TCRdb has only the in-frame clones, and not every one. Of around 2,000,000 clones listed, 95% are singletons. This CDR3 is 16 amino acids long. Germline V gene sequence: CDR1 GTSNPN, CDR2 SVGIG (reference sequence). Trimming cost V 2 bases and J 2 bases; bases outside gene matches: 10. The sequence was obtained from a young man in good health. The chain has TRBV30 and TRBJ2-5, with 8 bases that match TRBD2. Sample: naive CD4+ T cells sorted from blood. Subset specified: CD45RA+ positively selected. DNA of the CDR3: TGTGCCTGGAGTCTAAGCGGGAGAAGGGGGCAAGAGACCCAGTACTTC. This sequence encodes CAWSLSGRRGQETQYF.